This T cell receptor (beta chain) was identified in a study of T-cell reconstitution after alpha-beta-depleted transplantation in children. TCRbeta library preparation incorporated unique molecular identifiers. One entry per CDR3 protein results from TCRdb running MiXCR on the PCR reads. The data hold around 340,000 distinct CDR3 sequences, with about 14% observed a single time. This CDR3 has 11 amino acids. V was trimmed by 6 bases and J by 8 bases, leaving 9 bases between them. CDR1 and CDR2 from the germline V gene are MNHEY and SMNVEV (reference sequence). The chain combines TRBV27 with TRBJ2-3; D is tentatively TRBD1 or TRBD2 (5 bases each). The sample was PBMCs, taken from the stem cell graft. This clonotype was obtained from a human donor who donated a stem cell graft to a child with Fanconi anemia. CDR3 nucleotides: TGTGCCAGCAGGTTAGGGACTACGCAGTATTTT. It yields the protein CASRLGTTQYF.